The 17 T cell receptor beta chains below come from one sample, sequenced in a study of PD-1 blockade in classical Hodgkin lymphoma. Clones were sequenced by immunoSEQ multiplex PCR, and TCRdb holds only the in-frame ones, with some missing. Among fewer than 25,000 clones listed, 70% to 90% were seen once. Time point specified: cycle 4 day 1 (C4D1), after around six weeks of nivolumab. Exposure to brentuximab vedotin varied, and each patient had relapsed following autologous stem cell transplantation. Thawed PBMCs yielded CD4+ T cells through magnetic negative selection. The starting material was CD4+ T cells from blood, obtained before the fourth cycle of nivolumab. The receptor source for this set is a human donor with classical Hodgkin lymphoma.

The CDR3 bases are TGTGCCAGCAGTAGAGGAGGGGACCCGACTATTGAAGCTTTCTTT. Its protein product is CASSRGGDPTIEAFF. The chain combines TRBV6-1 with TRBJ1-1; D might be TRBD1 (5 bases). This CDR3 has 15 amino acids. V lost 5 bases and J 7 bases, leaving 20 bases between the germline ends. Germline V gene sequence: CDR1 MNHNS, CDR2 SASEGT.

This chain links TRBV28 with TRBJ2-5; possibly TRBD1 for D (6 bases). Germline V gene sequence: CDR1 MDHEN, CDR2 SYDVKM. The CDR3 is 13 residues long. The ends were cut back, 6 bases at V and 5 bases at J, with 13 bases in the middle. The CDR3 sequence is CASRPGVPETQYF. CDR3 nucleotides: TGTGCCAGCAGGCCAGGGGTTCCGGAGACCCAGTACTTC.

The chain employs TRBV9 and TRBJ2-6; TRBD1 is a possible D gene (5 bases). CDR3 size: 18 residues. Between the trimmed V and J ends, which lost 0 bases and 0 bases, there was a span of 13 bases. The germline CDR1 and CDR2 sequences are SGDLS and YYNGEE. CDR3 nucleotides: TGTGCCAGCAGCGTAGCCGTAGGGGCCCGCTCTGGGGCCAACGTCCTGACTTTC. As protein: CASSVAVGARSGANVLTF.

V usage is TRBV6-1 and J usage is TRBJ1-2, with 10 nucleotides matching TRBD1. The CDR3 runs 15 residues. V was clipped by 0 bases and J by 4 bases; unmatched bases: 2. In germline, CDR1 is MNHNS, CDR2 SASEGT. The CDR3: CASSEAGTGVYGYTF. CDR3 nucleotide sequence: TGTGCCAGCAGTGAAGCTGGGACAGGGGTCTATGGCTACACCTTC.

The chain couples TRBV5-8 to TRBJ2-2; TRBD1 is a possible D gene (5 bases). V dropped 1 base and J dropped 6 bases, with 22 bases sitting between them. From germline, CDR1 is SGHTS and CDR2 YDEGEE. This CDR3 has 18 residues. Written as DNA, the CDR3 is TGTGCCAGCAGCTTGCTGACACTGGGGCTAACCAAGCCCGGGGAGCTGTTTTTT. Protein: CASSLLTLGLTKPGELFF.

The rearrangement links TRBV29-1 to TRBJ2-7; 10 bases align to TRBD1. The CDR3 is made up of 13 amino acids. Looked up from germline, CDR1 is SQVTM and CDR2 is ANQGSEA. V lost 7 bases, J lost 4 bases, and 7 bases stayed unmatched. The CDR3 protein is CSAEQDRGYEQYF. CDR3 DNA: TGCAGCGCCGAACAGGACAGGGGGTACGAGCAGTACTTC.

This chain joins TRBV7-3 and TRBJ2-3, with TRBD2 matching over 7 bases. CDR3 length equals 17 residues. Germline V gene lookup returns CDR1 SGHTA and CDR2 FQGTGA. J gave up 4 bases and V 5 bases, and 15 bases lay outside the gene matches. The CDR3 spells CASSQRASGLGPDTQYF. The CDR3 DNA reads TGTGCCAGCAGCCAGAGAGCTAGCGGTTTGGGCCCAGATACGCAGTATTTT.

This chain uses TRBV6-6 with TRBJ2-7; maybe TRBD2 (6 bases). V was cut by 6 bases and J by 3 bases, with 21 bases left in between. The CDR3 is made up of 16 amino acids. CDR1 MNHNY and CDR2 SVGAGI come from the germline V gene (reference sequence). CDR3 DNA sequence: TGTGCCAGCAGCCTCTCCCGACTAGTTGGTCACTACGAGCAGTACTTC. It specifies CASSLSRLVGHYEQYF.

J is TRBJ2-7 and V is TRBV28; TRBD1 agrees at 12 bases. CDR3 size: 14 residues. Germline V gene sequence: CDR1 MDHEN, CDR2 SYDVKM. V lost 5 bases, J lost 7 bases, and 6 bases stayed unmatched. CDR3 coding DNA: TGTGCCAGCAGTACGGGACAGGGGGCTGAGGAGCAGTACTTC. Its translation is CASSTGQGAEEQYF.

The chain joins TRBV18 to TRBJ1-3; no clear D gene. Germline V CDR1 and CDR2: KGHSH, LQKENI. CDR3 length: 14 amino acids. V lost 2 bases and J lost 0, with 5 bases in between. DNA for the CDR3: TGTGCCAGCTCACCAACGGTCTCTGGAAACACCATATATTTT. Its protein is CASSPTVSGNTIYF.

This chain joins TRBV7-2 and TRBJ2-1; D gene unclear. Between the trimmed V and J ends, which lost 5 bases and 9 bases, there was a span of 14 bases. The CDR3 has 13 residues. Germline lookup yields CDR1 SGHTA and CDR2 FQGNSA. In DNA form, the CDR3 reads TGTGCCAGCAGCGAGGTCCGTACGGGTGAGCAGTTCTTC. This encodes CASSEVRTGEQFF.

The V and J genes are TRBV11-3 and TRBJ2-7; D unresolved. The germline V gene has CDR1 SGHNT and CDR2 YENEEA. CDR3 length equals 13 residues. V shed 2 bases and J shed 3 bases, with 8 bases lying between them. The CDR3 loop is CASSLLLGYEQYF. CDR3 coding DNA: TGTGCCAGCAGCTTATTGCTGGGCTACGAGCAGTACTTC.

The V call is TRBV6-5, the J call TRBJ1-2; D remains unclear. V gave up 0 bases and J gave up 10 bases, with 12 bases separating them. The CDR3 is 13 residues long. Germline CDR1 is MNHEY and CDR2 is SVGAGI. In DNA form, the CDR3 reads TGTGCCAGCAGTTACTCCCCATCTTTCAACTACACCTTC. Residues: CASSYSPSFNYTF.

This chain uses TRBV28 with TRBJ2-7; 7 bases align to TRBD1. Germline V gene data show CDR1 as MDHEN and CDR2 as SYDVKM. Germline trimming cut 1 base from V and 3 bases from J; bases unmatched to any gene: 3. The CDR3 runs 14 residues. The CDR3 DNA follows: TGTGCCAGCAGTTTATTGCCAGGGGGCTACGAGCAGTACTTC. This sequence encodes CASSLLPGGYEQYF.

This clone appeared a few times. The CDR3 DNA is TGCGCCAGCAGCAGGGGCGATACAACTCAAGAGACCCAGTACTTC. Translating it yields CASSRGDTTQETQYF. The V gene is TRBV10-1, the J gene TRBJ2-5; perhaps TRBD1 as D (6 bases). CDR1 and CDR2 from the germline V gene are WNHNN and SYGVQD (reference sequence). V lost 6 bases and J 2 bases, leaving 16 bases between the germline ends. CDR3 length equals 15 residues.

This clone is a singleton in its sample. The CDR3: CASSYRDFKNTDTQYF. CDR3 coding DNA: TGTGCCAGCAGTTACAGGGATTTTAAGAACACAGATACGCAGTATTTT. The V and J genes are TRBV6-6 and TRBJ2-3; unclear D gene. Germline CDR1 MNHNY, CDR2 SVGAGI (reference sequence). The CDR3 is 16 amino acids. The ends were cut back, 2 bases at V and 2 bases at J, with 14 bases in the middle.

J is TRBJ2-1 and V is TRBV7-2; D uncertain. CDR3 size: 14 residues. V lost 3 bases to trimming and J lost 6 bases, with 12 bases between them. Per germline, CDR1 SGHTA and CDR2 FQGNSA. This chain's CDR3 is CASSFGGPGNEQFF. CDR3 nucleotide sequence: TGTGCCAGCAGCTTCGGCGGCCCCGGCAATGAGCAGTTCTTC.